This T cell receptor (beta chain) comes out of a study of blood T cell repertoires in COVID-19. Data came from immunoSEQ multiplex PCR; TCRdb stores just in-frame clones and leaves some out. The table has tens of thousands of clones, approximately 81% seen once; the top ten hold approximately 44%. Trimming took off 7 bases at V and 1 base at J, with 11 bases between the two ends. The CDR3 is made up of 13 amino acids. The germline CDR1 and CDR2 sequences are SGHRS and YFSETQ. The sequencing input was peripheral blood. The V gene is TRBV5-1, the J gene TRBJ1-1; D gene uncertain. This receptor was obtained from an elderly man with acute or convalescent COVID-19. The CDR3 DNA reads TGCGCCAGCTCCCTTCGACAGAACACTGAAGCTTTCTTT. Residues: CASSLRQNTEAFF.